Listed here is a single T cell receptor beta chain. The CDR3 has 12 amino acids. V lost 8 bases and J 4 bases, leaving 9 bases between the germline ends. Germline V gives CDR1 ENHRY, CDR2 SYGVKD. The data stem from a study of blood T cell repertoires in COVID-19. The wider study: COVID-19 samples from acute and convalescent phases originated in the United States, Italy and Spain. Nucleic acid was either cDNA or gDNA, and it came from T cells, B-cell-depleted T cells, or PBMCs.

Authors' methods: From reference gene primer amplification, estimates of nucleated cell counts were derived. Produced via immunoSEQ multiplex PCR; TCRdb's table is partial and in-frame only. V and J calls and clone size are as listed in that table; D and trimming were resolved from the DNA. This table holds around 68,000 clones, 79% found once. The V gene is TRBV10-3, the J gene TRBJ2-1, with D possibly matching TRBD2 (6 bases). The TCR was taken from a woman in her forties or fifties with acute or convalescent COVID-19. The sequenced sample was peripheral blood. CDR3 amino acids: CAIWAGYNEQFF. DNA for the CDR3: TGTGCCATCTGGGCGGGATACAATGAGCAGTTCTTC.